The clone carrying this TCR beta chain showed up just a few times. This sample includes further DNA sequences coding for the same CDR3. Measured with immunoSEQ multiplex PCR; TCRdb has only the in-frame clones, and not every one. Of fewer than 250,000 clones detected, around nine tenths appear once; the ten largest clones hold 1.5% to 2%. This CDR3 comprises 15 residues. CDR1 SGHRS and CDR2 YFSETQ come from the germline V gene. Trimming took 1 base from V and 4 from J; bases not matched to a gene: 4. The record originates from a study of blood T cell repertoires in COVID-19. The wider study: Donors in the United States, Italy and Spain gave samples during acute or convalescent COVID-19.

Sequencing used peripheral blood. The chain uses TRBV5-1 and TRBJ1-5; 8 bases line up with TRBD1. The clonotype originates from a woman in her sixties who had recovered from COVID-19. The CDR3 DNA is TGCGCCAGCAGCTTGTCAGGGGGCAGGAATCAGCCCCAGCATTTT. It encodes CASSLSGGRNQPQHF.